These T cell receptor beta chains were read from a single sample in a study of PD-1 blockade in classical Hodgkin lymphoma. Assay used: immunoSEQ multiplex PCR; TCRdb lists only in-frame clones, some missing. The table lists some 20,000 clones, around 84% of them singletons, with roughly 6.4% in the top ten. The sequenced sample was peripheral blood mononuclear cells (PBMCs), obtained at baseline. Source of these receptors: a human donor with classical Hodgkin lymphoma. CDR3s include the opening cysteine and the closing phenylalanine or tryptophan. A D gene is named only where the DNA matches it firmly. The size of a clone is reported for some rows only, either as once, few or many, or as a class for expanded clones.

j_call clone_size d_call v_call cdr3_aa cdr3_nt
TRBJ2-7 once TRBD2 TRBV7-2 CASSRLAGPYEQYF TGTGCCAGCAGCCGACTAGCGGGGCCCTACGAGCAGTACTTC
TRBJ1-2 NA NA TRBV6-6 CAATGIPANYGYTF TGTGCCGCGACCGGGATCCCAGCTAACTATGGCTACACCTTC
TRBJ2-1 NA NA TRBV10-3 CAISAWHDEQFF TGTGCCATCAGTGCATGGCACGATGAGCAGTTCTTC
TRBJ2-5 once TRBD2 TRBV28 CASSPLAGGFRETQYF TGTGCCAGCAGTCCGCTAGCGGGGGGTTTTAGAGAGACCCAGTACTTC
TRBJ1-6 NA NA TRBV5-6 CASSPFGSYNSPLHF TGTGCCAGCAGCCCTTTTGGGTCCTATAATTCACCCCTCCACTTT
TRBJ1-2 NA NA TRBV28 CASGQTRYGYTF TGTGCCAGCGGCCAGACTAGGTATGGCTACACCTTC
TRBJ1-1 NA TRBD1 TRBV7-9 CASSTGQGMNTEAFF TGTGCCAGCAGCACGGGACAGGGAATGAACACTGAAGCTTTCTTT
TRBJ1-1 NA TRBD1 TRBV18 CASSPTLTGGYTEAFF TGTGCCAGCTCACCGACTCTGACAGGGGGGTACACTGAAGCTTTCTTT
TRBJ2-7 NA NA TRBV7-9 CASSLGSGPWEQYF TGTGCCAGCAGCTTAGGGTCAGGGCCTTGGGAGCAGTACTTC
TRBJ1-1 NA NA TRBV7-9 CASSFNNLNTEAFF TGTGCCAGCAGCTTTAACAACTTGAACACTGAAGCTTTCTTT
TRBJ2-1 NA NA TRBV19 CASSIAPVTQSSYNEQFF TGTGCCAGTAGTATAGCCCCCGTGACGCAGAGCTCCTACAATGAGCAGTTCTTC
TRBJ2-2 NA NA TRBV5-1 CASSWGQGTSPGELFF TGCGCCAGCAGCTGGGGCCAGGGGACATCCCCCGGGGAGCTGTTTTTT
TRBJ2-7 NA TRBD1 TRBV18 CASSRSGTGGLYEQYF TGTGCCAGCTCACGCTCCGGGACAGGGGGGTTATACGAGCAGTACTTC
TRBJ2-1 NA NA TRBV7-6 CASSPTPAGTYNEQFF TGTGCCAGCAGCCCAACCCCCGCAGGGACCTACAATGAGCAGTTCTTC
TRBJ1-1 NA TRBD1 TRBV4-2 CASSQEYATGTAEAFF TGTGCCAGCAGCCAGGAATACGCGACAGGGACGGCTGAAGCTTTCTTT
TRBJ2-7 NA NA TRBV5-4 CASSETVSYEQYF TGTGCCAGCAGCGAAACAGTGTCGTACGAGCAGTACTTC
TRBJ1-2 NA NA TRBV30 CAWSPDLRGYGYTF TGTGCCTGGAGTCCCGACCTCAGGGGCTATGGCTACACCTTC
TRBJ2-1 NA NA TRBV5-6 CASSLAMGTKKNEQFF TGTGCCAGCAGCTTGGCTATGGGGACCAAGAAAAATGAGCAGTTCTTC
TRBJ2-6 NA NA TRBV5-8 CASSLDGSGANVLTF TGTGCCAGCAGCTTGGACGGCTCTGGGGCCAACGTCCTGACTTTC
TRBJ1-2 NA NA TRBV5-4 CASSQRTANGYTF TGTGCCAGCAGCCAACGGACAGCTAATGGCTACACCTTC
TRBJ2-3 NA TRBD2 TRBV4-3 CASSPDLPTPGLAGDFTDTQYF TGCGCCAGCAGCCCAGACCTCCCTACCCCGGGACTAGCGGGGGATTTCACAGATACGCAGTATTTT
TRBJ2-6 NA NA TRBV5-6 CASSLLYDRSGANVLTF TGTGCCAGCAGCTTGTTGTACGACCGCTCTGGGGCCAACGTCCTGACTTTC
TRBJ1-1 NA NA TRBV11-1 CASSLESSEAFF TGTGCCAGCAGCTTAGAATCGAGCGAAGCTTTCTTT
TRBJ2-3 NA NA TRBV5-1 CASSLNAITDTQYF TGCGCCAGCAGCTTGAACGCGATCACAGATACGCAGTATTTT
TRBJ2-5 NA NA TRBV20-1 CSAHTRETQYF TGCAGTGCTCACACGAGGGAGACCCAGTACTTC
TRBJ1-6 NA TRBD1 TRBV7-9 CASSLATRGWSPLHF TGTGCCAGCAGCTTAGCAACCAGGGGGTGGTCACCCCTCCACTTT
TRBJ1-4 NA TRBD1 TRBV7-8 CASSLYRGVTEKLFF TGTGCCAGCAGCTTATACAGGGGGGTGACTGAAAAACTGTTTTTT
TRBJ1-2 NA NA TRBV4-3 CASSQALTPGLYVYGYTF TGCGCCAGCAGCCAAGCTCTGACCCCAGGGCTCTATGTCTATGGCTACACCTTC
TRBJ2-5 once TRBD1 TRBV4-1 CASSQGQGRTGETQYF TGCGCCAGCAGCCAAGGACAGGGGAGGACCGGAGAGACCCAGTACTTC
TRBJ2-7 once NA TRBV5-1 CASSSSYEQYF TGCGCCAGCAGCTCCTCCTACGAGCAGTACTTC
TRBJ1-1 NA TRBD1 TRBV29-1 CSAARGQGNTEAFF TGCAGCGCCGCTAGGGGGCAGGGGAACACTGAAGCTTTCTTT
TRBJ2-2 NA NA TRBV19 CASTNTGELFF TGTGCCAGTACCAACACCGGGGAGCTGTTTTTT
TRBJ1-1 once NA TRBV7-9 CASSPTIGDPMASF TGTGCCAGCAGCCCGACTATCGGGGACCCTATGGCTTCCTTT
TRBJ2-1 NA NA TRBV6-1 CASSEVFLGAGNEQFF TGTGCCAGCAGTGAAGTGTTTTTGGGGGCGGGGAATGAGCAGTTCTTC
TRBJ2-5 NA TRBD1 TRBV6-5 CASSVGTGPWGTQYF TGTGCCAGCAGCGTGGGGACAGGCCCATGGGGGACCCAGTACTTC
TRBJ2-3 NA NA TRBV4-1 CASSPDLGAVDTQYF TGCGCCAGCAGCCCCGACCTTGGAGCGGTGGATACGCAGTATTTT
TRBJ1-1 NA NA TRBV6-6 CASRDIETEAFF TGTGCCAGCAGGGACATAGAGACTGAAGCTTTCTTT
TRBJ2-6 few TRBD1 TRBV28 CASSLPAYLTGAPRSGANVLTF TGTGCCAGCAGTTTGCCCGCTTATCTTACAGGGGCCCCGCGTTCTGGGGCCAACGTCCTGACTTTC
TRBJ2-5 NA NA TRBV7-6 CASTLNVMETQYF TGTGCCAGCACCCTAAACGTGATGGAGACCCAGTACTTC
TRBJ1-1 NA NA TRBV29-1 CSVLGNTEAFF TGCAGCGTATTGGGGAACACTGAAGCTTTCTTT